These 3 T cell receptor beta chains were all obtained from the same sample, sequenced in a study of blood T cell repertoires in COVID-19. The table came from immunoSEQ multiplex PCR; TCRdb's copy has only in-frame clones and leaves some out. Of roughly 66,000 clones listed, about 80% are singletons. Sequencing was done on a sample of peripheral blood. These receptors all come from a man aged 55 to 69 with acute or convalescent COVID-19.

This chain connects TRBV12-5 to TRBJ1-5; D may be TRBD1 (5 bases). The CDR3 runs to 17 residues. Per germline, CDR1 LGHNT and CDR2 FRNRAP. The V gene lost 0 bases and the J gene lost 4 bases, with 16 bases spanning the gap. CDR3 coding DNA: TGTGCTAGTGGTTTGGTACTTGATTCAGGGAAAAATCAGCCCCAGCATTTT. The encoded protein is CASGLVLDSGKNQPQHF.

The genes are TRBV24-1 and TRBJ2-7, with 8 bases matching TRBD1. The CDR3 is made up of 16 amino acids. Trimming at V came to 4 bases and at J to 3 bases, leaving 10 bases not matched to a gene. Germline V gene lookup returns CDR1 KGHDR and CDR2 SFDVKD. Here the CDR3 DNA reads TGTGCCACCAGTGAACTGAGACAGGGGCCAGACTACGAGCAGTACTTC. Protein sequence: CATSELRQGPDYEQYF.

V gene TRBV6-6 combines with J gene TRBJ1-1; the D is unclear. The CDR3 is 13 residues long. Germline V gives CDR1 MNHNY, CDR2 SVGAGI (reference sequence). V was cut by 6 bases and J by 1 base, with 9 bases left in between. CDR3 coding DNA: TGTGCCAGCAGCCCCGAGAAGAACACTGAAGCTTTCTTT. Protein sequence: CASSPEKNTEAFF.